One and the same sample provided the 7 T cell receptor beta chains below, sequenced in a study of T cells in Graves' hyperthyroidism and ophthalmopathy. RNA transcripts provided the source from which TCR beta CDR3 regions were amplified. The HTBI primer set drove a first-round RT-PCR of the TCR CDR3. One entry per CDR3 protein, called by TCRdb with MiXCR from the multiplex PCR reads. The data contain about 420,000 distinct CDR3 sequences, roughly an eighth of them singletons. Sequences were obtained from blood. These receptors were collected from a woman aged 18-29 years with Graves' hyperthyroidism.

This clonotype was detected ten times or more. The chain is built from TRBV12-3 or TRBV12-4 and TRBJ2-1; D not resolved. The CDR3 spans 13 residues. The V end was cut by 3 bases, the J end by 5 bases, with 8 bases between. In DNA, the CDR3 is TGTGCCAGCAGTTTGGCCTTTAACAATGAGCAGTTCTTC. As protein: CASSLAFNNEQFF.

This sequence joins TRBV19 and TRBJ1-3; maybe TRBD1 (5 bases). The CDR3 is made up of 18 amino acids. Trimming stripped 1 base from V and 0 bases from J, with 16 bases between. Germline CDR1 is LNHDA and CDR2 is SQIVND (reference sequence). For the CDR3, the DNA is TGTGCCAGTAGTATAGGTCTACCGGGACGGCTCTCTGGAAACACCATATATTTT. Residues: CASSIGLPGRLSGNTIYF.

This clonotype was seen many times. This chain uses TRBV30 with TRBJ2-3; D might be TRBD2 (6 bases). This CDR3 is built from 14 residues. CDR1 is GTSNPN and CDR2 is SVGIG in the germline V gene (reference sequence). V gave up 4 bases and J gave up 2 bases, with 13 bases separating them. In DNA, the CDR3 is TGTGCCTGGAACCGGGACTTCGCCACAGATACGCAGTATTTT. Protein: CAWNRDFATDTQYF.

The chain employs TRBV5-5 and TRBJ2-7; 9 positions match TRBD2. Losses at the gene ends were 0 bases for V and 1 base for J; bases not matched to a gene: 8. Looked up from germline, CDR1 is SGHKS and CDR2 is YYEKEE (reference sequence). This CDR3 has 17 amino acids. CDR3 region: CASSLEVTAGGSYEQYF. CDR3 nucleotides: TGTGCCAGCAGCTTGGAGGTCACAGCGGGAGGATCCTACGAGCAGTACTTC.

CDR3 sequence: CATSRDPGFSYEQYF. As DNA, the CDR3 is TGTGCCACCAGCAGAGACCCCGGGTTCTCCTACGAGCAGTACTTC. The rearrangement links TRBV15 to TRBJ2-7; D is ambiguous. The CDR3 spans 15 residues. Trimming shortened V by 0 bases and J by 0 bases, and 9 bases separated the two germline ends. Germline CDR1 and CDR2: LNHNV and YYDKDF (reference sequence). Variable domain in full (rest from reference TRBV15 and TRBJ2-7): DAMVIQNPRYQVTQFGKPVTLSCSQTLNHNVMYWYQQKSSQAPKLLFHYYDKDFNNEADTPDNFQSRRPNTSFCFLDIRSPGLGDTAMYLCATSRDPGFSYEQYFGPGTRLTVT.

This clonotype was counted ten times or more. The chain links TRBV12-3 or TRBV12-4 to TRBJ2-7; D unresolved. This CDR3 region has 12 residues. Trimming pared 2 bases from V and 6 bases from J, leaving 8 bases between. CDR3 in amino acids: CASSLSGREQYF. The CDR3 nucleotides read TGTGCCAGCAGTTTAAGTGGCCGCGAGCAGTACTTC.

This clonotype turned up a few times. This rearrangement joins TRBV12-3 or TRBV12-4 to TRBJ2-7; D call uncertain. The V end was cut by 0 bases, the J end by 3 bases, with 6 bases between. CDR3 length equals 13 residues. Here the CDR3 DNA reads TGTGCCAGCAGTTTAGCGGGCCGCTACGAGCAGTACTTC. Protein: CASSLAGRYEQYF.